The 8 T cell receptor beta chains below come from one sample, sequenced in a study of cytomegalovirus exposure and HLA in healthy donors. In the PCR, 60 Vbeta and 13 Jbeta primers were used. Sequencing used immunoSEQ multiplex PCR; TCRdb keeps in-frame clones, though not all of them. The sample yields over 70,000 clones, nearly 80% seen once. The sequencing sample was made of PBMCs. The receptors were gathered from a woman aged 45 to 65 in good health and CMV-seropositive.

The J gene is TRBJ2-1, the V gene TRBV29-1, with 13 nucleotides matching TRBD2. Germline-derived CDR1 and CDR2 are SQVTM and ANQGSEA. The CDR3 covers 15 residues. V shed 6 bases and J 9 bases; nucleotides not matched to a gene: 11. DNA of the CDR3: TGCAGCGTAATGACTAGCGGGAGGCCCTGGGGTGAGCAGTTCTTC. Its protein product is CSVMTSGRPWGEQFF.

The chain is built from TRBV4-1 and TRBJ1-5; D perhaps matches TRBD1 (5 bases). Germline lookup yields CDR1 MGHRA and CDR2 YSYEKL. CDR3 size: 15 residues. Trimming removed 2 bases at V and 11 bases at J, with 19 bases between. CDR3 residues: CASSQTGLPNQSQHF. CDR3 nucleotide sequence: TGCGCCAGCAGCCAAACGGGACTGCCCAATCAATCCCAGCATTTT.

The genes are TRBV5-8 and TRBJ2-3, with TRBD2 matching over 11 bases. The CDR3 sequence is 15 residues long. V shed 4 bases, J shed 2 bases, and the junction held 3 bases outside the gene matches. The germline V gene encodes CDR1 SGHTS and CDR2 YDEGEE. CDR3 nucleotides: TGTGCCAGCAGCGGACTAGCGGGCCTCACAGATACGCAGTATTTT. It codes for CASSGLAGLTDTQYF.

The rearrangement links TRBV19 to TRBJ1-1, with D unclear. Germline CDR1 is LNHDA and CDR2 is SQIVND (reference sequence). V lost 11 bases and J 5 bases, leaving 9 bases between the germline ends. The CDR3 totals 10 residues. This CDR3 is CASEATEAFF. As DNA, the CDR3 is TGTGCCTCGGAGGCAACTGAAGCTTTCTTT.

V is TRBV7-3 and J is TRBJ2-7, with unresolved D. Between the trimmed V and J ends, which lost 1 base and 6 bases, there was a span of 10 bases. The CDR3 contains 13 residues. Per the germline V gene, CDR1 is SGHTA and CDR2 is FQGTGA. CDR3 nucleotides: TGTGCCAGCAGCTTAATGCAGCGCTCCGAGCAGTACTTC. Its translation: CASSLMQRSEQYF.

The chain uses TRBV20-1 and TRBJ2-1; 7 nucleotides match TRBD2. The CDR3 is 11 residues long. CDR1 is DFQATT, CDR2 SNEGSKA, per germline (reference sequence). V gave up 5 bases and J gave up 14 bases; unmatched junction bases: 9. CDR3 sequence reads: CSAPRGELKFF. The CDR3 DNA reads as TGCAGTGCTCCTCGGGGGGAGCTTAAGTTCTTC.

The chain links TRBV11-2 to TRBJ1-1; tentatively, D is TRBD1 (5 bases). CDR1 is SGHAT, CDR2 FQNNGV, per germline. Trimming pared 5 bases from V and 10 bases from J, leaving 23 bases between. This CDR3 has 15 residues. For the CDR3, the DNA is TGTGCCAGCAGCCCCGCTATAGGCCCCGTAGGGGTAGCTTTCTTT. This codes for CASSPAIGPVGVAFF.

This chain joins TRBV14 and TRBJ2-1; no clear D gene. CDR3 size: 13 residues. Looked up from germline, CDR1 is SGHDN and CDR2 is FVKESK. Trimming stripped 0 bases from V and 12 bases from J, with 12 bases between. CDR3 DNA: TGTGCCAGCAGCCAAGATGACTTGTTCGGGCAGTTCTTC. It yields the protein CASSQDDLFGQFF. The full variable domain, in which reference TRBV14 and TRBJ2-1 provide the parts outside the CDR3, is EAGVTQFPSHSVIEKGQTVTLRCDPISGHDNLYWYRRVMGKEIKFLLHFVKESKQDESGMPNNRFLAERTGGTYSTLKVQPAELEDSGVYFCASSQDDLFGQFFGPGTRLTVL.